The rows below give T cell receptor beta chains drawn from one sample of a study of cytomegalovirus exposure and HLA in healthy donors. Only in-frame clones appear in the TCRdb table, and some are missing; sequencing was by immunoSEQ multiplex PCR. The profile shows around 200,000 clones, about three quarters of them singletons. Sequenced input: PBMCs. The receptors were sampled from a man between 40 and 49 years old in good health and CMV-seronegative. Both conserved end residues are part of each CDR3. Each record gives: J gene, V gene, D gene, clone size, CDR3 DNA, CDR3 protein. A D gene is named only where the DNA matches it firmly. The listing skips clone size in some rows; elsewhere it reads once, few, many or a size class.

TRBJ1-6,TRBV7-3,-,once,TGTGCCAGCAGCGATCAGGGGCTTGGGAATTCACCCCTCCACTTT,CASSDQGLGNSPLHF
TRBJ1-2,TRBV4-1,-,once,TGCGCCAGCAGCCAAGAACAGGCTAACTATGGCTACACCTTC,CASSQEQANYGYTF
TRBJ1-4,TRBV5-4,-,-,TGTGCCAGCAGCCGTCGGACAGAGGATGAAAAACTGTTTTTT,CASSRRTEDEKLFF
TRBJ1-2,TRBV5-1,TRBD1,-,TGCGCCAGCAGCTTTGACAGGGGGCATGGCTACACCTTC,CASSFDRGHGYTF
TRBJ2-7,TRBV7-9,-,few,TGTTCCAGCAGCTTAAGTACACCCTACGAGCAGTACTTC,CSSSLSTPYEQYF
TRBJ1-1,TRBV7-9,-,-,TGTGCCAGCAGCCCGAGGGGGGGGATGAACACTGAAGCTTTCTTT,CASSPRGGMNTEAFF
TRBJ1-5,TRBV19,-,-,TGTGCCAGTAGTATCGGGAGGGGCAATCAGCCCCAGCATTTT,CASSIGRGNQPQHF
TRBJ1-1,TRBV18,-,once,TGTGCCAGCTCACCACCTAGCAGGGTGATGGGTGGTGAAGCTTTCTTT,CASSPPSRVMGGEAFF
TRBJ2-1,TRBV4-3,TRBD2,few,TGCGCCAGCAGCCAGAAGCGGGGCCCCTACAATGAGCAGTTCTTC,CASSQKRGPYNEQFF
TRBJ2-7,TRBV27,-,-,TGTGCCAGCAGTTTACAGGGGTATGGCGAGCAGTACTTC,CASSLQGYGEQYF
TRBJ2-7,TRBV2,-,-,TGTGCCAGCAGAGGAGCGGAGCAGTACTTC,CASRGAEQYF
TRBJ2-1,TRBV7-9,TRBD2,-,TGTGCCAGCAGCCTCGGGACTAGCGTCCACAATGAGCAGTTCTTC,CASSLGTSVHNEQFF
TRBJ2-5,TRBV15,-,-,TGTGCCACCAGCAGAGCACTGACAGTTGGAGAGACCCAGTACTTC,CATSRALTVGETQYF